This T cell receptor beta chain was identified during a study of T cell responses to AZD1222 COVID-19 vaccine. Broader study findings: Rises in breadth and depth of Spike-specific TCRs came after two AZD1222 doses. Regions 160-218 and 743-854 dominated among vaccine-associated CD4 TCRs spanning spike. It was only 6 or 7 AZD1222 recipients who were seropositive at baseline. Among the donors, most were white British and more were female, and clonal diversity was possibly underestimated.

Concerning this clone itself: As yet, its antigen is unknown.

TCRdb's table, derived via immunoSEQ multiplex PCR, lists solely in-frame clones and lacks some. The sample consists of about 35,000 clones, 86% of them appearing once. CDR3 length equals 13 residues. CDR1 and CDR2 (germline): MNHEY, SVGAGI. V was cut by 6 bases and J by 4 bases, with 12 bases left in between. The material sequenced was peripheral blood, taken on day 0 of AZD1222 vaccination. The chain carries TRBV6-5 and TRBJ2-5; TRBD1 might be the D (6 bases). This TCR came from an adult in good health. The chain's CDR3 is CASRATGLETQYF. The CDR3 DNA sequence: TGTGCCAGCAGAGCCACAGGGCTAGAGACCCAGTACTTC.